This TCR beta chain came from a study of tumor-infiltrating lymphocytes in primary liver carcinoma. Looking at the study overall: All lesions had stage T1-T3 N0M0 and roughly 4 to 11 cm widths. Study results and limitations: Top-250-clone fractions were significantly higher in tumors than in blood (p = 0.039).

Regarding this clonotype: The target antigen is unknown.

It was from about 20-30 mg of unsorted bulk tissue that RNA and DNA were co-extracted. Sampling of every tumor involved five separate regions. These included the tumor centre. The CDR3 sequence is 13 residues long. Germline V gives CDR1 SGHRS, CDR2 YFSETQ. The V end lost 5 bases, the J end lost 4 bases, and 12 bases lay between the germline ends. Total RNA amounting to roughly 0.5 ug was the source from which TCR beta cDNA was made with a constant-region primer. It was through three nested multiplex PCR rounds of slightly modified ARM-PCR that TCR beta libraries arose. It was with TRBV1-TRBV30 forward primers and a C-beta reverse primer that the first two PCR rounds were run, at 10 to 11 cycles each. MiXCR was run by TCRdb on the multiplex PCR reads, yielding one entry per CDR3 protein. The sample contains 95,000 to 150,000 distinct CDR3 sequences, 50% to 70% of which appear only once.

The chain links TRBV5-1 to TRBJ2-5; tentatively, D is TRBD1 (6 bases). The clonotype was recovered from a woman aged 60 to 75 with primary liver carcinoma and hepatitis B virus infection. The sequencing input was liver tumor tissue from sampling region 1. Subset indicated: tumor region T1, superior pole. In DNA, the CDR3 is TGCGCCAGCAGTTTGATAGGGGGAGAGACCCAGTACTTC. Its protein product is CASSLIGGETQYF.